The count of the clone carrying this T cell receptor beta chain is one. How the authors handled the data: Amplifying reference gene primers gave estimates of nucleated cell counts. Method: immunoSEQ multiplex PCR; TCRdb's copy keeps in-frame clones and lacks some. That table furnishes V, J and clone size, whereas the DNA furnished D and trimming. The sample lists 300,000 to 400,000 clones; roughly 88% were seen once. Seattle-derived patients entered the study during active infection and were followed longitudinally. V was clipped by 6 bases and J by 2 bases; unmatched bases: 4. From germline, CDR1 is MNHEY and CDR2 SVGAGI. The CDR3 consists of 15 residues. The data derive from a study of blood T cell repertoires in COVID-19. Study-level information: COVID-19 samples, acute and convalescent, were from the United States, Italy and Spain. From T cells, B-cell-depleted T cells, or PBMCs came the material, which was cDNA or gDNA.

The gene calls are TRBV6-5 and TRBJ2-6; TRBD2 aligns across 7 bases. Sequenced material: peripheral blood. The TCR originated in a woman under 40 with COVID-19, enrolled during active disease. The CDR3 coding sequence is TGTGCCAGCAGGACGGGGGGTACTGGGGCCAACGTCCTGACTTTC. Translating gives CASRTGGTGANVLTF.